Given below is one T cell receptor (beta chain) in context. This clonotype appeared many times. Its recognized antigen is unknown. Within one base of it there is no much larger clone, and no base qualities were kept. This sample is drawn from a study of blood T cells in healthy people across ages (dated by TCRdb to the mid-2010s). Concerning the study at large: In model experiments, template switching captured about one uniquely barcoded TCR beta cDNA molecule for every two T cells. The donors were split into four age groups: young (average 16 years), middle-aged (around 40), aged (roughly 60) and long-lived (roughly 86). To avoid experimental bias, donors of different ages were spread randomly across the sequencing lanes. The study measured age-related changes in TCR beta repertoire diversity using deep sequencing normalized with unique cDNA molecular identifiers. Two additional independent replicas of 1 million unique cDNA reads from the same blood draw were analyzed for two donors (one aged 18 to 30 and one aged 80 or older).

Clipping removes 7 bases from V and 3 bases from J, with 4 as the unmatched junction base count. The CDR3 numbers 12 residues from cysteine through phenylalanine. Just the 36-base CDR3 DNA is kept, in frame starting at base 1. CDR1 and CDR2 were assigned from the germline V gene as SQVTM and ANQGSEA. Systemically healthy Caucasian individuals from Russia, some 38 in total and aged about 6 to 100 years, were included as donors. Around 9.9 milliliters of peripheral blood were collected from each donor into EDTA-treated Vacutainer tubes. PBMCs were isolated by Ficoll-Paque density-gradient centrifugation, with at least 6 million obtained per sample. Total RNA, at least 6 micrograms per sample, was extracted from PBMCs with Trizol reagent. For every donor, flow cytometry on a PBMC aliquot measured the percentage of naive CD45RAhigh/CD27high T cells. The research as a whole found: Observed TCR beta diversity per million T cells fell roughly linearly with age, and a significant reduction was already apparent by age roughly 40. Because the CMV infection status of the donors was unknown, age-related changes in expanded clonotypes may potentially have been confounded. Because profiling used bulk unsorted PBMCs, naive and antigen-experienced compartments could not be compared conclusively. There was a strong correlation between observed TCR beta diversity and the percentage of naive T cells measured by flow cytometry. Estimates of total diversity from one million sequenced T cells were regarded as lower bounds and underestimates. Compared with the aged group, more naive CD4+ T cells, fewer expanded clones and increased TCR diversity were shown by the long-lived group, suggesting age selection.

Libraries were built with 5' RACE. Sequencing took place on an Illumina HiSeq 2500. A second PCR of about 7 to 12 cycles was run with a J-beta primer mix and a sample-barcoded 5' primer. Each TCR beta cDNA molecule received a unique molecular identifier from a template-switch 5' adaptor carrying 12 random nucleotides. At least 3 million CDR3-containing paired-end reads were obtained from each sample. The Mint cDNA synthesis kit, primed by a TRBC-specific oligonucleotide, was used to synthesize first-strand cDNA from all RNA. Following uracil-DNA glycosylase treatment, all cDNA underwent a first 18-cycle PCR with the universal primers M1SS and BC2_uni_R. The authors' analysis ran thus. For normalization, 1 million high-quality reads, each with a distinct molecular identifier, were randomly selected from each sample. Reads sharing molecular identifiers were discarded rather than binned into consensus sequences. MiTCR, run with a Q25 quality threshold and the strictest error-elimination algorithm, handled CDR3 identification, clonotype clustering and error correction. A nonparametric unseen species model with Euler transformation was used to estimate lower-bound total TCR beta diversity. TCRdb passed the public sequencing reads through fastp at Q25 and MiXCR, retaining productive beta sequences. A single entry per CDR3 protein holds the most common genes and DNA from its merged rows. The V and J calls were not made by the authors but by TCRdb's processing. This sample lists about 680,000 distinct CDR3 sequences; 49% were detected once. The ten largest clones add up to around a third of the sample.

The V and J genes are TRBV29-1 and TRBJ2-3, with TRBD1 identical over 7 junction bases. The sequenced sample consisted of blood. The clonotype comes from an older woman in good health. The bases are TGCAGCGCGACAGGGCCAACAGATACGCAGTATTTT. Its product reads: CSATGPTDTQYF.